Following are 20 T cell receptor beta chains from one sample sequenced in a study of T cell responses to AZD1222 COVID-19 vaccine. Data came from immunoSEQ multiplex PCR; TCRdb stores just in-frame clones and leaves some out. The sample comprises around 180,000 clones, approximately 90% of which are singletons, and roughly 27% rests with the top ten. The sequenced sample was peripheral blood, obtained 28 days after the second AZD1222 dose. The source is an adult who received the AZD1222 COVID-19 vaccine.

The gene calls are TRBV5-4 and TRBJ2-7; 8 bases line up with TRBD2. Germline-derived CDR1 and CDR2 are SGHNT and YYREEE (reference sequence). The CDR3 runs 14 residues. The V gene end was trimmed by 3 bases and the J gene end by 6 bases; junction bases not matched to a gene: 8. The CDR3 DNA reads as TGTGCCAGCAGCTCAGCCGGGAGGGTGGGCGAGCAGTACTTC. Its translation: CASSSAGRVGEQYF.

CDR3: CASSSGTSGRFETQYF. CDR3 nucleotides: TGTGCCAGCAGTTCCGGGACTAGCGGGAGGTTTGAGACCCAGTACTTC. This chain connects TRBV7-3 to TRBJ2-5; 15 nucleotides match TRBD2. CDR1 is SGHTA and CDR2 is FQGTGA in the germline V gene. V was clipped by 6 bases and J by 5 bases; unmatched bases: 7. The CDR3 spans 16 residues.

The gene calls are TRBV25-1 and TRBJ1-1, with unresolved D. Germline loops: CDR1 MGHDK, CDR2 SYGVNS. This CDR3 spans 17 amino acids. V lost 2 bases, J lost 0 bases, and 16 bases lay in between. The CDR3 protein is CASSEIGVLGVNTEAFF. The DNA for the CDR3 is TGTGCCAGCAGTGAAATTGGGGTCCTTGGGGTGAACACTGAAGCTTTCTTT.

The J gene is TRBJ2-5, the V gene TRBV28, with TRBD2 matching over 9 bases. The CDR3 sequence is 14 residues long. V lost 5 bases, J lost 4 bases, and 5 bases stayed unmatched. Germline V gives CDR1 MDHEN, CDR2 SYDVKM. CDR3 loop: CASSPAGGGETQYF. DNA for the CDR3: TGTGCCAGCAGTCCTGCGGGGGGGGGAGAGACCCAGTACTTC.

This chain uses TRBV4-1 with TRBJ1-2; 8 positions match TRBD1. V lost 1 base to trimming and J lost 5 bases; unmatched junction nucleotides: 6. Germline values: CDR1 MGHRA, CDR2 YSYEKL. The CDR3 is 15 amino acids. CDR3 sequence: CASSQGLDREYGYTF. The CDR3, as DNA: TGCGCCAGCAGCCAAGGCTTGGACAGGGAATATGGCTACACCTTC.

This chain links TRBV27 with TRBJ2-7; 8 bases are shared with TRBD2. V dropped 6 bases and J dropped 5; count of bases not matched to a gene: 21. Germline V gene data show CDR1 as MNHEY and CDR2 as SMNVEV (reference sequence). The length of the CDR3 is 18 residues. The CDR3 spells CASSRSGRGGGGVNEQYF. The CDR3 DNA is TGTGCCAGCAGCAGAAGCGGTCGGGGGGGAGGCGGGGTGAACGAGCAGTACTTC.

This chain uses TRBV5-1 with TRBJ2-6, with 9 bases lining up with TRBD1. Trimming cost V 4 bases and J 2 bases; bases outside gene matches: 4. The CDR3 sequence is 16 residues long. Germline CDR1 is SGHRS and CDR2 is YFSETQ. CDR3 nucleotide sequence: TGCGCCAGCAGCGTCCGGACAGGGGCTGGGGCCAACGTCCTGACTTTC. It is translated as CASSVRTGAGANVLTF. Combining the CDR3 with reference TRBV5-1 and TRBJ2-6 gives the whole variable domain KAGVTQTPRYLIKTRGQQVTLSCSPISGHRSVSWYQQTPGQGLQFLFEYFSETQRNKGNFPGRFSGRQFSNSRSEMNVSTLELGDSALYLCASSVRTGAGANVLTFGAGSRLTVL.

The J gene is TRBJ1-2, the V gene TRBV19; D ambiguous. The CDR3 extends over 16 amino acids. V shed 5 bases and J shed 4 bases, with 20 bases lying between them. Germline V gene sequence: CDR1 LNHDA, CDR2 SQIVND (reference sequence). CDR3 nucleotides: TGTGCCAGTAGTCCCCGCCCTGGAGGCGGCGGCTATGGCTACACCTTC. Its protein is CASSPRPGGGGYGYTF.

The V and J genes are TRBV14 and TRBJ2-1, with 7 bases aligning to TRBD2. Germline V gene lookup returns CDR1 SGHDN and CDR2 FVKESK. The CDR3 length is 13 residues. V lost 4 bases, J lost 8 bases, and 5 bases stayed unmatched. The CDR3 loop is CASSRDYGDEQFF. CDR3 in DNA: TGTGCCAGCAGCCGGGACTATGGGGATGAGCAGTTCTTC.

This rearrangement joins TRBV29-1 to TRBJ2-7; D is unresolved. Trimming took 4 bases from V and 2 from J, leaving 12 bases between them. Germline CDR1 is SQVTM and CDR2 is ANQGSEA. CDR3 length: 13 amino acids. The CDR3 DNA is TGCAGCGTTGTGAAGACACGAACCTACGAGCAGTACTTC. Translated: CSVVKTRTYEQYF.

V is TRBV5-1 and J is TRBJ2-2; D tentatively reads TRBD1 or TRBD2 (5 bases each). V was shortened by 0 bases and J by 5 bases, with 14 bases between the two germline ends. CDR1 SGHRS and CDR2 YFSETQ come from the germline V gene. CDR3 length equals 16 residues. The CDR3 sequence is CASSLAPGRTTGELFF. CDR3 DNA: TGCGCCAGCAGCTTGGCCCCGGGACGGACTACCGGGGAGCTGTTTTTT.

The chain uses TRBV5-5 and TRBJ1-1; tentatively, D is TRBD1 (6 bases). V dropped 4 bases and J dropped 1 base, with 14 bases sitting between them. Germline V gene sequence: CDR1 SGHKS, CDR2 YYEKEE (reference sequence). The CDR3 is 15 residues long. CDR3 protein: CASSGTWGANTEAFF. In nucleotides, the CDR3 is TGTGCCAGCAGCGGTACTTGGGGGGCGAACACTGAAGCTTTCTTT.

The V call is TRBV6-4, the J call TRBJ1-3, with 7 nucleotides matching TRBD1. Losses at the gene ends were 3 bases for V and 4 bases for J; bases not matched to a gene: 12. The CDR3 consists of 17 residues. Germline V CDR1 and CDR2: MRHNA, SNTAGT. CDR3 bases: TGTGCCAGCAGTGAACGGGGGACAGCCGGTAGGGGAAACACCATATATTTT. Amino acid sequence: CASSERGTAGRGNTIYF.

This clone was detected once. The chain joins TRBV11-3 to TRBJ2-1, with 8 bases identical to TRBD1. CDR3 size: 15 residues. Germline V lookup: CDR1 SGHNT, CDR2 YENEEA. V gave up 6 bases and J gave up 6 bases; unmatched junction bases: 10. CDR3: CASSPGQGRGNEQFF. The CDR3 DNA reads TGTGCCAGCAGTCCCGGACAGGGCCGGGGCAATGAGCAGTTCTTC. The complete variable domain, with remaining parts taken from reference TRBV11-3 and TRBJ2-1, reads EAGVVQSPRYKIIEKKQPVAFWCNPISGHNTLYWYLQNLGQGPELLIRYENEEAVDDSQLPKDRFSAERLKGVDSTLKIQPAELGDSAVYLCASSPGQGRGNEQFFGPGTRLTVL.

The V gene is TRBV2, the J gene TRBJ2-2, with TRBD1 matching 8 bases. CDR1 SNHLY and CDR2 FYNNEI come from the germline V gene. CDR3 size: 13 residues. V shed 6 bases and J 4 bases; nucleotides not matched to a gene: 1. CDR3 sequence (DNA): TGTGCCAGCAGAGGACAGGGCACCGGGGAGCTGTTTTTT. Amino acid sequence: CASRGQGTGELFF.

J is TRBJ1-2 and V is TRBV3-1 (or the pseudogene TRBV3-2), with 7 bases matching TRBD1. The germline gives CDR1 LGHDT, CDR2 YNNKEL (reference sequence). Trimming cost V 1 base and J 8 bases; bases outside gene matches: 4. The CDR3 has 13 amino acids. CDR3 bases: TGTGCCAGCAGCCAAGGACAGGGCGGGGGCTACACCTTC. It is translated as CASSQGQGGGYTF.

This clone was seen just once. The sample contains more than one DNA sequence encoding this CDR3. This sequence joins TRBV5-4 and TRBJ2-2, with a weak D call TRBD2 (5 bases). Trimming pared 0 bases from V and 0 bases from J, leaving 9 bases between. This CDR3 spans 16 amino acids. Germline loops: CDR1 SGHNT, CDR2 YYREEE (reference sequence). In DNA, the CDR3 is TGTGCCAGCAGCTTGGCGGGGTTGACGAACACCGGGGAGCTGTTTTTT. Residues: CASSLAGLTNTGELFF.

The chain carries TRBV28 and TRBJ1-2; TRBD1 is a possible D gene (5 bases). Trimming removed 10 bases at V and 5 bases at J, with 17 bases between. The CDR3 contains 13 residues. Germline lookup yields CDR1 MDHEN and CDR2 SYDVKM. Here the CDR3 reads CATPCRDGYGYTF. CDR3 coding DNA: TGTGCCACCCCCTGCAGGGATGGTTATGGCTACACCTTC.

CDR3 loop: CASSAAQGGNQPQHF. The CDR3 DNA follows: TGTGCCAGCAGCGCGGCACAGGGGGGCAATCAGCCCCAGCATTTT. The rearrangement links TRBV9 to TRBJ1-5; 8 bases align to TRBD1. The CDR3 has 15 amino acids. The V and J ends lost 3 bases and 2 bases, in that order; junction bases with no gene match: 4. CDR1 is SGDLS, CDR2 YYNGEE, per germline.

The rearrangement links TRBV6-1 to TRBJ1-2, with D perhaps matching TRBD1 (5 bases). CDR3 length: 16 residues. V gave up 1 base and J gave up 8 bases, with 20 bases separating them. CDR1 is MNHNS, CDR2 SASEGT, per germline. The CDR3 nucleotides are TGTGCCAGCAGTGAAGAAGGGACCGCCCGGGCGAGAGGCTACACCTTC. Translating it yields CASSEEGTARARGYTF.